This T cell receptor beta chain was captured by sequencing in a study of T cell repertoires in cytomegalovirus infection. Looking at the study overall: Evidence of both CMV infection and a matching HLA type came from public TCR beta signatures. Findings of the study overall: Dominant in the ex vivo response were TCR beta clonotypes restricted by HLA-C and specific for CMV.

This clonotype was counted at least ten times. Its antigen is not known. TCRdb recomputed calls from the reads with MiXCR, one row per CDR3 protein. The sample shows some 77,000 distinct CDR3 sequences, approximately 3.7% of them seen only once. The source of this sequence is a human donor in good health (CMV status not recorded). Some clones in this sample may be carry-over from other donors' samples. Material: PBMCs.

In DNA form, the CDR3 reads TGTGCCAGCAGTGAAAGGGTGGGGGGGATATCCTACAATGAGCAGTTCTTC. It encodes CASSERVGGISYNEQFF. The chain is built from TRBV2 and TRBJ2-1; 7 bases agree with TRBD2. This CDR3 has 17 amino acids. Germline CDR1 SNHLY, CDR2 FYNNEI. J lost 1 base, V lost 2 bases, and 8 bases had no gene match.